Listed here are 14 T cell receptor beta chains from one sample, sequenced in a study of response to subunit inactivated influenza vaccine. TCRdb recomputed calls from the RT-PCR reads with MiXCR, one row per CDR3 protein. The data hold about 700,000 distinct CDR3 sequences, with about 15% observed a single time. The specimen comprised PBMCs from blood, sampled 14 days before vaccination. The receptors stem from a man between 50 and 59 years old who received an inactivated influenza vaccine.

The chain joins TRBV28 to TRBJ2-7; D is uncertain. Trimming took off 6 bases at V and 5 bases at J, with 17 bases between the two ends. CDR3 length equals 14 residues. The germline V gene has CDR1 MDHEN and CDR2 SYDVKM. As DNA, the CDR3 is TGTGCCAGCAGAAACCCTAATGGACCCGACGAGCAGTACTTC. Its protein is CASRNPNGPDEQYF.

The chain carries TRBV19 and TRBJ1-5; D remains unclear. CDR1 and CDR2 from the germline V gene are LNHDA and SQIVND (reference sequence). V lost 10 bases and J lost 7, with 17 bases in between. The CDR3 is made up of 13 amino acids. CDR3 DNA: TGTGCCACCCGATATGGGATGGGGCAGCCCCAGCATTTT. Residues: CATRYGMGQPQHF.

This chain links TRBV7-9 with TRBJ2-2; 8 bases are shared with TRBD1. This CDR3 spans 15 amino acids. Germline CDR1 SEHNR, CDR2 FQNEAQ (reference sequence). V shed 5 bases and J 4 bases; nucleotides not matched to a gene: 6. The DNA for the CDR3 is TGTGCCAGCAGCAACACCGGGACAGGCACCGGGGAGCTGTTTTTT. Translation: CASSNTGTGTGELFF.

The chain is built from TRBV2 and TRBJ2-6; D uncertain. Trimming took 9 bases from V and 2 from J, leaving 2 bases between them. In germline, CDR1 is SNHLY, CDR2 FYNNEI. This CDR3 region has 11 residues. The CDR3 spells CARAGANVLTF. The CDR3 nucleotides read TGTGCCAGGGCTGGGGCCAACGTCCTGACTTTC. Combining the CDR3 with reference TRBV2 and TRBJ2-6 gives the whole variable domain EPEVTQTPSHQVTQMGQEVILRCVPISNHLYFYWYRQILGQKVEFLVSFYNNEISEKSEIFDDQFSVERPDGSNFTLKIRSTKLEDSAMYFCARAGANVLTFGAGSRLTVL.

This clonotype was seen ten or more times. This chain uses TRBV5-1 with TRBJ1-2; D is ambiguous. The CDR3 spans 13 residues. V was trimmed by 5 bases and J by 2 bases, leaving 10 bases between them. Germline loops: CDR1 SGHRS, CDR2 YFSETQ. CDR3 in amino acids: CASRRAPNYGYTF. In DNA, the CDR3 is TGCGCCAGCAGGAGGGCACCAAACTATGGCTACACCTTC.

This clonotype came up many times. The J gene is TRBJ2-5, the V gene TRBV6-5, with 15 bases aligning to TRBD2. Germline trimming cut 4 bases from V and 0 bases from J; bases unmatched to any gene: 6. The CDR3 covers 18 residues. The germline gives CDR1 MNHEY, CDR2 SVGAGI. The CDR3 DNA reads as TGTGCCAGCAGTTCCCCCGGACTAGCGGGGGGGTACCAAGAGACCCAGTACTTC. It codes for CASSSPGLAGGYQETQYF.

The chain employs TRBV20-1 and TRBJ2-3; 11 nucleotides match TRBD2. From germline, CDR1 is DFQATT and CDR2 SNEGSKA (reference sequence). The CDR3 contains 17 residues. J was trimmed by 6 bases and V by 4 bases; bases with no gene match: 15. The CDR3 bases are TGCAGTGCTACCGCACTGACTAGCGGGGCATCTCCTGATACGCAGTATTTT. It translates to CSATALTSGASPDTQYF.

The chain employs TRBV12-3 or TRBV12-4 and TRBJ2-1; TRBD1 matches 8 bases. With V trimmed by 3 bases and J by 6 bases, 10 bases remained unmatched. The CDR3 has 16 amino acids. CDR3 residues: CASSFPGQERPNEQFF. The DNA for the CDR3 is TGTGCCAGCAGTTTTCCGGGACAGGAAAGGCCCAATGAGCAGTTCTTC.

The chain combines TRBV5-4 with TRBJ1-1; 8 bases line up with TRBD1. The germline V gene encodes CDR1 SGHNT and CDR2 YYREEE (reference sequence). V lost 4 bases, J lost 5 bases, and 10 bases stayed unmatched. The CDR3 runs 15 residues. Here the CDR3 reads CASSQWDRRMTEAFF. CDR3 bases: TGTGCCAGCAGCCAATGGGACAGGAGGATGACTGAAGCTTTCTTT.

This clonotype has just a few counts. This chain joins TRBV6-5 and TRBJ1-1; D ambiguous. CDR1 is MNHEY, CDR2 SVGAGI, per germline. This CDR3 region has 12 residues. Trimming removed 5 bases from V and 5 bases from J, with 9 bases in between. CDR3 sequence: CASSRTWTEAFF. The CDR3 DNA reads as TGTGCCAGCAGTCGGACGTGGACTGAAGCTTTCTTT.

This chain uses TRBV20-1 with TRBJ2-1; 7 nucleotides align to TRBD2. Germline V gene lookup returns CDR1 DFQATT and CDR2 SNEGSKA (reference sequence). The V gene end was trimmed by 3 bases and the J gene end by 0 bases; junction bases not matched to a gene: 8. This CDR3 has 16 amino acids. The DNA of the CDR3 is TGCAGTGCTAGGCCCGTGGGGGGGAGCTCCTACAATGAGCAGTTCTTC. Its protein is CSARPVGGSSYNEQFF.

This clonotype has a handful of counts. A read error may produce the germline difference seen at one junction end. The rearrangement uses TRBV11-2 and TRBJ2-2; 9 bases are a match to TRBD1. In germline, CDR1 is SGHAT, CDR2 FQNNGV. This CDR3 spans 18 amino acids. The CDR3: CASSFSPWTGEDTGELFF. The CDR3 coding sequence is TGTGCCAGCAGCTTTTCCCCTTGGACAGGGGAGGACACTGGGGAGCTGTTTTTT. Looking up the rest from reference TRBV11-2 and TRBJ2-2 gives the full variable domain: EAGVAQSPRYKIIEKRQSVAFWCNPISGHATLYWYQQILGQGPKLLIQFQNNGVVDDSQLPKDRFSAERLKGVDSTLKIQPAKLEDSAVYLCASSFSPWTGEDTGELFFGEGSRLTVL.

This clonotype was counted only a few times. The CDR3: CASRREPAQRYEQYF. The CDR3, as DNA: TGTGCCAGCAGGAGGGAGCCGGCCCAGAGATACGAGCAGTACTTC. V usage is TRBV6-1 and J usage is TRBJ2-7, with a tentative D call TRBD2 (5 bases). V was shortened by 6 bases and J by 4 bases, with 19 bases between the two germline ends. This CDR3 has 15 amino acids. Germline-derived CDR1 and CDR2 are MNHNS and SASEGT.

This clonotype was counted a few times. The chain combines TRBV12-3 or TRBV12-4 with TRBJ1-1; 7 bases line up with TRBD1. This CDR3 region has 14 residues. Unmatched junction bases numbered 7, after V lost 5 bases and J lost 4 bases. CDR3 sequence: CASSRQGRGTEAFF. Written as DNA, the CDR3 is TGTGCCAGCAGTCGACAGGGAAGGGGCACTGAAGCTTTCTTT.